These T cell receptor beta chains were read from a single sample in a study of sequential checkpoint blockade in melanoma. Sequenced by immunoSEQ multiplex PCR; TCRdb stores in-frame clones only, minus some. Seen here are under 20,000 clones, approximately 70% observed once, and the top ten hold 10% to 12%. Sequencing was performed on CD8+ T cells sorted from blood (inferred from file names), taken from a patient given nivolumab and ipilimumab in sequence. The receptors shown here come from a human donor with melanoma. Each CDR3 is given with its conserved first and last residue. A D gene is named only where the DNA matches it firmly. Size is stated for part of the rows, as once, few or many counts, or as a class when the clone is expanded.

>TRBV13|.|.|TRBJ2-2
TGTGCCAGCAGGGGTCGGAGTCCGAGCACCGGGGAGCTGTTTTTT
CASRGRSPSTGELFF
>TRBV9|.|.|TRBJ2-7
TGTGCCAGCAGCCAAACCGGGATCCCCTACGAGCAGTACTTC
CASSQTGIPYEQYF
>TRBV4-3|TRBD1|.|TRBJ2-7
TGCGCCAGCAGCCAAGGTAGACAGGGGGTCTACGAGCAGTACTTC
CASSQGRQGVYEQYF
>TRBV7-9|TRBD2|.|TRBJ2-2
TGTGCCAGCAGCTTACTTTTTTCTTTAGCGGGTTTGAACACCGGGGAGCTGTTTTTT
CASSLLFSLAGLNTGELFF
>TRBV4-3|.|.|TRBJ2-1
TGCGCCAGCAGCCAAGATAGGAGGTACAATGAGCAGTTCTTC
CASSQDRRYNEQFF
>TRBV4-3|TRBD1|.|TRBJ1-1
TGCGCCAGCAGCCAGGACAGGGGGTGGACTGAAGCTTTCTTT
CASSQDRGWTEAFF
>TRBV5-6|TRBD2|medium-sized|TRBJ2-7
TGTGCCAGCAGCGGAGGGACTAGCAGCTACGAGCAGTACTTC
CASSGGTSSYEQYF
>TRBV7-8|TRBD2|once|TRBJ2-3
TGTGCCAGCAGCCCCCGGACTAGCAGCACAGATACGCAGTATTTT
CASSPRTSSTDTQYF
>TRBV4-3|.|.|TRBJ1-1
TGCGCCAGCAGCCAAGGTGCCGCGGGGCTCGAAGCTTTCTTT
CASSQGAAGLEAFF
>TRBV13|TRBD2|.|TRBJ2-1
TGTGCCAGCAGCTTAGCGGCGGGAGGGGAGACTGAGCAGTTCTTC
CASSLAAGGETEQFF
>TRBV10-1|.|.|TRBJ2-7
TGCGCCAGCAGCCCGGGGAGTAGCGGCTACGAGCAGTACTTC
CASSPGSSGYEQYF
>TRBV4-1|.|.|TRBJ2-3
TGCGCCAGCAGCGGCCAACTAACGGCCGTTAGCACAGATACGCAGTATTTT
CASSGQLTAVSTDTQYF
>TRBV10-3|TRBD2|.|TRBJ2-7
TGTGCCATCAGTGAAGCGGGGGCCTACGAGCAGTACTTC
CAISEAGAYEQYF
>TRBV7-2|TRBD1|.|TRBJ1-2
TGTGCCAGCAGCTTAGGGACAGGGGAGATCTATGGCTACACCTTC
CASSLGTGEIYGYTF
>TRBV4-1|TRBD1|.|TRBJ1-1
TGCGCCAGCAGCCAAATTGGGACAGGGACGATGAACACTGAAGCTTTCTTT
CASSQIGTGTMNTEAFF
>TRBV29-1|TRBD1|.|TRBJ2-7
TGCAGCGTCTCCGGACAGGGTCTCTCCTACGAGCAGTACTTC
CSVSGQGLSYEQYF
>TRBV11-2|TRBD2|once|TRBJ2-3
TGTGCCAGCAGCTTAGATAGACTAGCGGGCCCAGATACGCAGTATTTT
CASSLDRLAGPDTQYF
>TRBV6-5|TRBD2|.|TRBJ2-1
TGTGCCAGCAGTTACTCGAGCGGGGGGCGTAATGAGCAGTTCTTC
CASSYSSGGRNEQFF
>TRBV10-3|.|.|TRBJ1-1
TGTGCCATCAGTGACCGGGGAGGGCGGACTGAAGCTTTCTTT
CAISDRGGRTEAFF
>TRBV11-3|TRBD1|once|TRBJ2-7
TGTGCCAGCACCTTGACAGGGGGCGTGGACGAGCAGTACTTC
CASTLTGGVDEQYF
>TRBV11-2|.|.|TRBJ2-7
TGTGCCAGCAGCTTAGCAGACTTCCAAACCTACGAGCAGTACTTC
CASSLADFQTYEQYF
>TRBV6-5|TRBD2|once|TRBJ2-1
TGTGCCAGCAGTATTGACGGGAGGGAGTTCTTC
CASSIDGREFF
>TRBV5-1|.|.|TRBJ2-3
TGCGCCAGCAGCTACGGTACAGATACGCAGTATTTT
CASSYGTDTQYF
>TRBV19|TRBD2|.|TRBJ2-3
TGTGCCAGTAGCCCACTGACTAGCGGGGGGGATATCAATACGCAGTATTTT
CASSPLTSGGDINTQYF
>TRBV7-8|.|few|TRBJ1-1
TGTGCCAGCAGCTTATCGGGGGGTGCCACTGAAGCTTTCTTT
CASSLSGGATEAFF
>TRBV5-5|.|few|TRBJ1-1
TGCGCCAGCAGCCCTGACCGAGGGTACGTTGGGAAGAACACTGAAGCTTTCTTT
CASSPDRGYVGKNTEAFF
>TRBV10-3|TRBD1|.|TRBJ2-5
TGTGCCATCAGTGGGACAGGAAGGGAACAAGAGACCCAGTACTTC
CAISGTGREQETQYF
>TRBV19|.|.|TRBJ1-1
TGTGCCAGTAGTATAATTCCGGGGTTAGAAGCTTTCTTT
CASSIIPGLEAFF
>TRBV27|TRBD2|.|TRBJ2-7
TGTGCCAGCAGTTTGGGACTAGCGGGAGGGCCCGGCGAGCAGTACTTC
CASSLGLAGGPGEQYF